This paragraph reports one T cell receptor (beta chain). The data originate from a study of cytomegalovirus exposure and HLA in healthy donors. Background on the study: The same platform as the approximately 660 first-cohort repertoires was used for the 120 validation repertoires, a later analysis reported.

The CDR3 extends over 15 amino acids. Trimming cost V 0 bases and J 3 bases; bases outside gene matches: 5. The V gene's germline CDR1 is SGHRS and CDR2 YFSETQ. TCRdb's table, derived via immunoSEQ multiplex PCR, lists solely in-frame clones and lacks some. The table lists some 45,000 clones, approximately 90% of them singletons. Input material: PBMCs. The V and J genes are TRBV5-1 and TRBJ2-5; 7 positions agree with TRBD2. The receptor's source is a man between 18 and 35 years old in good health and CMV-seronegative. This CDR3 is CASSLAGGGKETQYF. The CDR3 DNA reads as TGCGCCAGCAGCTTGGCTGGGGGGGGGAAAGAGACCCAGTACTTC. The whole variable domain, filled in from reference TRBV5-1 and TRBJ2-5, reads KAGVTQTPRYLIKTRGQQVTLSCSPISGHRSVSWYQQTPGQGLQFLFEYFSETQRNKGNFPGRFSGRQFSNSRSEMNVSTLELGDSALYLCASSLAGGGKETQYFGPGTRLLVL.